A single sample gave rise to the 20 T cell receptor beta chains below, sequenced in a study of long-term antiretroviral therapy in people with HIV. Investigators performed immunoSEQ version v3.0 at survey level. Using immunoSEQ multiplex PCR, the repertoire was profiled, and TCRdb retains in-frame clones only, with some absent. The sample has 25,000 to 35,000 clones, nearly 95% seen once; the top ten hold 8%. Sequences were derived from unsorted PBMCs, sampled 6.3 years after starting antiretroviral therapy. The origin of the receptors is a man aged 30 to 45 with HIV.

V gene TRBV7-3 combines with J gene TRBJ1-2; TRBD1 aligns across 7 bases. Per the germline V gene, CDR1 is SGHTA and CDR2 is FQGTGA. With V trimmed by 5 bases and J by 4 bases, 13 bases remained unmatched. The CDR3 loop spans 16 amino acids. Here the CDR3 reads CASSENYRGRGYGYTF. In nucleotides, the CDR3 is TGTGCCAGCAGCGAAAACTACAGGGGAAGAGGCTATGGCTACACCTTC.

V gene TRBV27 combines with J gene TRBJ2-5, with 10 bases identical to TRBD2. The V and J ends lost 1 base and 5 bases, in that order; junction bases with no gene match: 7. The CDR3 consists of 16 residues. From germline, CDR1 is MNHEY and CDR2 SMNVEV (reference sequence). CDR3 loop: CASSLLASGSGETQYF. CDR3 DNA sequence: TGTGCCAGCAGTTTATTGGCTAGCGGGAGTGGGGAGACCCAGTACTTC.

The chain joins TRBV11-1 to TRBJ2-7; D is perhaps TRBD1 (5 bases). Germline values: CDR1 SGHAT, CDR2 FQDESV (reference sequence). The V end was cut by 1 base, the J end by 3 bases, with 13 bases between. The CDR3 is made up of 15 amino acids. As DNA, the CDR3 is TGTGCCAGCAGCTTAGAAGGGTCGCAGGGCTACGAGCAGTACTTC. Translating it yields CASSLEGSQGYEQYF.

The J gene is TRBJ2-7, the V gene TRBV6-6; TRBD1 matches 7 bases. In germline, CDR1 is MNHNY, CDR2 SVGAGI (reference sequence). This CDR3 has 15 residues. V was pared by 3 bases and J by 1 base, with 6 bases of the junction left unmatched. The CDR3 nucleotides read TGTGCCAGCAGTTATGGGACAGCCGTTTCCTACGAGCAGTACTTC. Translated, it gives CASSYGTAVSYEQYF.

The CDR3 here is CASSRPGGSIGYTF. DNA for the CDR3: TGTGCCAGTAGTAGGCCAGGGGGCTCTATCGGCTACACCTTC. The gene calls are TRBV19 and TRBJ1-2; 8 nucleotides align to TRBD1. In germline, CDR1 is LNHDA, CDR2 SQIVND (reference sequence). CDR3 length: 14 residues. V was pared by 4 bases and J by 8 bases, with 9 bases of the junction left unmatched.

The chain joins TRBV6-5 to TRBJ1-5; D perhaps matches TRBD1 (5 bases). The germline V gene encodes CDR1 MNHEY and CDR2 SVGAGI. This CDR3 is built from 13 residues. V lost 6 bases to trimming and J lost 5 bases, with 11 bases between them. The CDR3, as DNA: TGTGCCAGCAGAAGGGGTCGGGATCAGCCCCAGCATTTT. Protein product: CASRRGRDQPQHF.

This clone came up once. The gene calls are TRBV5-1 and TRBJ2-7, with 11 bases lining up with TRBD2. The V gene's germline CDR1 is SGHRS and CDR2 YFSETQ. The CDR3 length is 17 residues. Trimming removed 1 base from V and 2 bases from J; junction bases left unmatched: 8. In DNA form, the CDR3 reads TGCGCCAGCAGCTTGAGGCTAGCGGGGGGCTCCGCCTACGAGCAGTACTTC. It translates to CASSLRLAGGSAYEQYF.

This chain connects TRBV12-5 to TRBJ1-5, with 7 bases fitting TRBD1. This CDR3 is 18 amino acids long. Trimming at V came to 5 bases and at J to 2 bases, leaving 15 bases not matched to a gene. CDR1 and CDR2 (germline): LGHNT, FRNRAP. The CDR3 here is CASGAGTALELCNQPQHF. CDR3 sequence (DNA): TGTGCTAGTGGTGCCGGGACAGCCCTCGAATTGTGCAATCAGCCCCAGCATTTT.

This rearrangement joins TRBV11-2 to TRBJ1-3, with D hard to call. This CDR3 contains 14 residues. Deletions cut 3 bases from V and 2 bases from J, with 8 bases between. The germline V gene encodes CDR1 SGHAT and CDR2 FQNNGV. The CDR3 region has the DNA TGTGCCAGCAGCTTGGAGAGGGCTGGAAACACCATATATTTT. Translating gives CASSLERAGNTIYF.

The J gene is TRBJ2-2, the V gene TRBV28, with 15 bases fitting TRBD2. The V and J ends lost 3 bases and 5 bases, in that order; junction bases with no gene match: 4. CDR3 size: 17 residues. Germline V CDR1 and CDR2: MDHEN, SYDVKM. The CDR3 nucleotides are TGTGCCAGCAGTTTCCCGGGACTAGCGGGAGGAACCGGGGAGCTGTTTTTT. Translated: CASSFPGLAGGTGELFF.

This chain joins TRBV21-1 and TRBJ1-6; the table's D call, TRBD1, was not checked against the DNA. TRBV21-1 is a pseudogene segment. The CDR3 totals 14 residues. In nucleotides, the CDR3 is TGTGCCAGCAGCAGGACAGGGTTGAGTTCACCCCTCCACTTT. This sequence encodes CASSRTGLSSPLHF.

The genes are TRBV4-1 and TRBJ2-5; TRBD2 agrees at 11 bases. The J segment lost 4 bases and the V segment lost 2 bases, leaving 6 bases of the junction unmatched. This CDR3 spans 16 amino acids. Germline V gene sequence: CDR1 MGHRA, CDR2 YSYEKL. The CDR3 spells CASSQRGLAVGETQYF. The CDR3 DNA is TGCGCCAGCAGCCAAAGGGGACTAGCGGTTGGAGAGACCCAGTACTTC.

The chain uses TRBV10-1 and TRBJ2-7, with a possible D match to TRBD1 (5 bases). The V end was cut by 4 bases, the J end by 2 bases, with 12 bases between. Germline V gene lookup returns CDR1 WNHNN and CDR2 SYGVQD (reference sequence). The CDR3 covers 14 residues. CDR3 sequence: CASSARGLTYEQYF. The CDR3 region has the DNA TGCGCCAGCAGTGCTAGGGGTCTGACCTACGAGCAGTACTTC.

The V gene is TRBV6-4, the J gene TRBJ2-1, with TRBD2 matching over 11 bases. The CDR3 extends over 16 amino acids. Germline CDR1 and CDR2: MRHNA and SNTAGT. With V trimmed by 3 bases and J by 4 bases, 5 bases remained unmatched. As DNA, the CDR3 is TGTGCCAGCAGTGATAGCGGGGGGGCTGGTTACAATGAGCAGTTCTTC. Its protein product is CASSDSGGAGYNEQFF.

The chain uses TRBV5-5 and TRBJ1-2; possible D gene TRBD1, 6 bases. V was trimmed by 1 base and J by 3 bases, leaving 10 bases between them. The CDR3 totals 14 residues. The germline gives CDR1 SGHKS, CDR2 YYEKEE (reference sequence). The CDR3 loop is CASSLIQGYYGYTF. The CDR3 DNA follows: TGTGCCAGCAGCTTGATACAGGGTTACTATGGCTACACCTTC.

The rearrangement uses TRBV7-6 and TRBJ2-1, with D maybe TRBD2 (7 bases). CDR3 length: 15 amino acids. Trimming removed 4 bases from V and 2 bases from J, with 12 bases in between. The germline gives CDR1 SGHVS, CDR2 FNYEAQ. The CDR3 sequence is CASSSYGGPYNEQFF. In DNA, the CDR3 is TGTGCCAGCAGCTCATACGGGGGGCCCTACAATGAGCAGTTCTTC.

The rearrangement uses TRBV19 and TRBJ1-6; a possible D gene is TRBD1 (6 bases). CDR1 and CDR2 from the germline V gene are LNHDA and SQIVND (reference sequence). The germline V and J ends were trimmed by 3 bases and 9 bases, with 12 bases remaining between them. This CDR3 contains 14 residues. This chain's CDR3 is CASSITGYGSPLHF. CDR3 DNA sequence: TGTGCCAGTAGTATCACAGGGTACGGTTCACCCCTCCACTTT.

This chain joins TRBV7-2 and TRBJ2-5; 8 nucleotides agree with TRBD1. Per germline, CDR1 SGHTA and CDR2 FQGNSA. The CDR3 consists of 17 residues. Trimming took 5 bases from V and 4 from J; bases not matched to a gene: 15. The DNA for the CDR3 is TGTGCCAGCAGCGCCCGTCGGACAGGGCCGGTGGGAGAGACCCAGTACTTC. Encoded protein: CASSARRTGPVGETQYF.

DNA of the CDR3: TGCGCCAGCAGCCGAGGTAGCAATCAGCCCCAGCATTTT. This gives the protein CASSRGSNQPQHF. The J gene is TRBJ1-5, the V gene TRBV4-1; D is uncertain. Trimming shortened V by 4 bases and J by 0 bases, and 4 bases separated the two germline ends. Germline CDR1 MGHRA, CDR2 YSYEKL. CDR3 length: 13 amino acids.

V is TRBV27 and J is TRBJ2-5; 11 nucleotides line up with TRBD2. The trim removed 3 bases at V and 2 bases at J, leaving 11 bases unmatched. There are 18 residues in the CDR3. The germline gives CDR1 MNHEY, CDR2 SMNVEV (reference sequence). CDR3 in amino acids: CASSLRPASGRLQETQYF. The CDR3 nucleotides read TGTGCCAGCAGTTTGAGGCCCGCTAGCGGGAGGCTGCAAGAGACCCAGTACTTC.